These 25 T cell receptor beta chains came from one sample sequenced in a study of response to subunit inactivated influenza vaccine. In TCRdb, the RT-PCR reads were re-called with MiXCR into one record per CDR3 protein. The table includes almost 250,000 distinct CDR3 sequences, 12% detected once. The sequencing used non-naive T cells sorted from PBMCs, collected approximately 15 days before vaccination. All receptors come from a man between 50 and 59 years old who received an inactivated influenza vaccine.

This clonotype was observed a handful of times. The chain combines TRBV6-5 with TRBJ2-1, with TRBD1 matching 7 bases. The J segment lost 6 bases and the V segment lost 2 bases, leaving 10 bases of the junction unmatched. Germline V CDR1 and CDR2: MNHEY, SVGAGI. CDR3 length: 16 residues. DNA for the CDR3: TGTGCCAGCAGTTACCGCCAGGGGGTGTGGAGCAATGAGCAGTTCTTC. As protein: CASSYRQGVWSNEQFF.

This sequence joins TRBV12-3 or TRBV12-4 and TRBJ2-5, with D uncertain. The CDR3 length is 14 residues. The ends were cut back, 1 base at V and 7 bases at J, with 13 bases in the middle. The CDR3: CASSLGVPPLTQYF. CDR3 DNA sequence: TGTGCCAGCAGTTTAGGGGTTCCACCATTGACCCAGTACTTC.

As to this clonotype: One end of the junction does not line up with germline, which may come from a read error. The chain links TRBV6-1 to TRBJ2-3, with D unresolved. The CDR3 sequence is 14 residues long. CDR1 and CDR2 from the germline V gene are MNHNS and SASEGT. CDR3 protein: CVSSAASPTDTQYF. The DNA for the CDR3 is TGTGTCAGCAGTGCGGCTTCACCCACAGATACGCAGTATTTT.

This chain links TRBV5-1 with TRBJ1-4; D not certain. The CDR3 consists of 16 residues. Deletions cut 0 bases from V and 0 bases from J, with 9 bases between. CDR1 and CDR2 from the germline V gene are SGHRS and YFSETQ. The CDR3 nucleotides are TGCGCCAGCAGCTTGGGAACGTCTCCAACTAATGAAAAACTGTTTTTT. This gives the protein CASSLGTSPTNEKLFF.

This clonotype was picked up a small number of times. V usage is TRBV20-1 and J usage is TRBJ2-5, with a weak D call TRBD1 (6 bases). Germline V gene data show CDR1 as DFQATT and CDR2 as SNEGSKA (reference sequence). The CDR3 is made up of 15 amino acids. V shed 2 bases and J shed 0 bases, with 13 bases lying between them. The CDR3 bases are TGCAGTGCTAGATCATACAGGGAGTACCAAGAGACCCAGTACTTC. Encoded protein: CSARSYREYQETQYF.

With regard to this clonotype: At one boundary the junction diverges from the germline segment, which might be a read error. The rearrangement uses TRBV30 and TRBJ1-5; possible D gene TRBD1, 6 bases. The V gene's germline CDR1 is GTSNPN and CDR2 SVGIG (reference sequence). The CDR3 has 14 residues. The CDR3 loop is CAWSVSGGNKPQHF. The CDR3 nucleotides read TGTGCCTGGAGTGTATCTGGGGGCAATAAGCCCCAGCATTTT.

This clonotype appeared a few times. The genes are TRBV7-2 and TRBJ2-7; 8 positions match TRBD2. The germline CDR1 and CDR2 sequences are SGHTA and FQGNSA. The CDR3 is 14 residues long. V shed 8 bases and J 2 bases; nucleotides not matched to a gene: 8. The CDR3 region has the DNA TGTGCCAGCCGGGAGACTAGCGTTACCTACGAGCAGTACTTC. Residues: CASRETSVTYEQYF. The variable domain in full, completed from reference TRBV7-2 and TRBJ2-7, reads GAGVSQSPSNKVTEKGKDVELRCDPISGHTALYWYRQSLGQGLEFLIYFQGNSAPDKSGLPSDRFSAERTGGSVSTLTIQRTQQEDSAVYLCASRETSVTYEQYFGPGTRLTVT.

The chain uses TRBV29-1 and TRBJ2-1; TRBD2 agrees at 12 bases. Trimming removed 0 bases from V and 7 bases from J; junction bases left unmatched: 4. Germline assignment: CDR1 SQVTM and CDR2 ANQGSEA. The length of the CDR3 is 15 residues. The CDR3 here is CSVEEALAGGNEQFF. The CDR3 DNA reads TGCAGCGTTGAAGAGGCGCTAGCGGGGGGGAATGAGCAGTTCTTC.

V is TRBV18 and J is TRBJ2-2, with D possibly matching TRBD2 (6 bases). Between the trimmed V and J ends, which lost 4 bases and 6 bases, there was a span of 15 bases. CDR1 KGHSH and CDR2 LQKENI come from the germline V gene. This CDR3 is 15 amino acids long. CDR3 sequence: CASSLKPTSPGELFF. CDR3 DNA sequence: TGTGCCAGCTCACTCAAACCGACTAGTCCCGGGGAGCTGTTTTTT.

The genes are TRBV4-2 and TRBJ2-1, with 8 bases that match TRBD1. Germline trimming cut 3 bases from V and 6 bases from J; bases unmatched to any gene: 7. CDR1 LGHNA and CDR2 YNFKEQ come from the germline V gene. This CDR3 comprises 15 residues. CDR3 residues: CASSHSGQGGNEQFF. CDR3 nucleotides: TGTGCCAGCAGCCATAGTGGACAGGGAGGCAATGAGCAGTTCTTC.

This clonotype was recorded many times. The chain has TRBV9 and TRBJ2-7, with D uncertain. Looked up from germline, CDR1 is SGDLS and CDR2 is YYNGEE. The CDR3 has 15 amino acids. Trimming pared 4 bases from V and 0 bases from J, leaving 14 bases between. Written as DNA, the CDR3 is TGTGCCAGCAGCCCAGACGGCTACTACTCCTACGAGCAGTACTTC. Its protein product is CASSPDGYYSYEQYF. The full variable domain, its missing parts supplied by reference TRBV9 and TRBJ2-7, is DSGVTQTPKHLITATGQRVTLRCSPRSGDLSVYWYQQSLDQGLQFLIQYYNGEERAKGNILERFSAQQFPDLHSELNLSSLELGDSALYFCASSPDGYYSYEQYFGPGTRLTVT.

V is TRBV20-1 and J is TRBJ1-5; no clear D gene. This CDR3 has 13 residues. Germline values: CDR1 DFQATT, CDR2 SNEGSKA (reference sequence). The germline V and J ends were trimmed by 6 bases and 0 bases, with 9 bases remaining between them. The CDR3 here is CSAHGVSNQPQHF. The CDR3 DNA is TGCAGTGCCCACGGGGTTAGCAATCAGCCCCAGCATTTT.

This clonotype was counted only a few times. This chain connects TRBV6-5 to TRBJ1-1; D is uncertain. The CDR3 has 15 residues. V gave up 0 bases and J gave up 1 base, with 9 bases separating them. Germline CDR1 and CDR2: MNHEY and SVGAGI. The CDR3 DNA is TGTGCCAGCAGTTACTCCCCCCCGGCGAACACTGAAGCTTTCTTT. This translates into CASSYSPPANTEAFF.

The chain links TRBV6-2 or TRBV6-3 to TRBJ2-7, with a weak D call TRBD1 (6 bases). Germline CDR1 and CDR2: MNHEY and SVGEGT. Trimming left V 2 bases short and J 5 bases short, with 10 bases between. The CDR3 is made up of 13 amino acids. The CDR3 spells CASSYNRADEQYF. For the CDR3, the DNA is TGTGCCAGCAGTTACAACAGGGCTGACGAGCAGTACTTC.

This clonotype was detected a few times. The chain combines TRBV29-1 with TRBJ2-3, with 7 bases matching TRBD2. V was pared by 4 bases and J by 4 bases, with 8 bases of the junction left unmatched. The CDR3 runs 14 residues. CDR1 is SQVTM, CDR2 ANQGSEA, per germline. CDR3 DNA sequence: TGCAGCGTTGTAGGTGGGGGGAGGGCAGATACGCAGTATTTT. Translation: CSVVGGGRADTQYF.

The rearrangement uses TRBV7-9 and TRBJ1-2, with unresolved D. CDR3 length: 14 amino acids. The V and J ends lost 7 bases and 4 bases respectively, with 16 bases between them. Germline lookup yields CDR1 SEHNR and CDR2 FQNEAQ (reference sequence). Here the CDR3 DNA reads TGTGCCAGCACCCCACAATTGGGCATCTATGGCTACACCTTC. Protein product: CASTPQLGIYGYTF.

This clonotype was picked up many times. The chain links TRBV27 to TRBJ2-5; D is unresolved. Per germline, CDR1 MNHEY and CDR2 SMNVEV (reference sequence). V was trimmed by 2 bases and J by 2 bases, leaving 15 bases between them. This CDR3 has 16 residues. This chain's CDR3 is CASSLRRTVGQETQYF. The DNA for the CDR3 is TGTGCCAGCAGTTTACGCCGAACCGTTGGGCAAGAGACCCAGTACTTC.

Only a few counts were recorded for this clonotype. J is TRBJ1-3 and V is TRBV10-3; D unresolved. V lost 10 bases, J lost 0 bases, and 7 bases lay in between. The CDR3 length is 12 residues. The V gene's germline CDR1 is ENHRY and CDR2 SYGVKD. The CDR3 DNA reads TGTGCCACCCAGGCCTCTGGAAACACCATATATTTT. Amino acid sequence: CATQASGNTIYF.

This clonotype has a count of ten or more. This chain joins TRBV2 and TRBJ1-5, with 8 bases aligning to TRBD1. The length of the CDR3 is 16 residues. Germline-derived CDR1 and CDR2 are SNHLY and FYNNEI. The CDR3: CASRVDRVNSNQPQHF. DNA for the CDR3: TGTGCGAGTAGGGTGGACAGGGTTAATAGCAATCAGCCCCAGCATTTT.

This clonotype was found many times. This CDR3 is CASSLKSLTYSPLHF. In DNA form, the CDR3 reads TGTGCCAGCAGTTTAAAGTCCCTTACTTACTCACCCCTCCACTTT. The chain joins TRBV27 to TRBJ1-6; D is unclear. CDR3 length: 15 residues. Trimming removed 2 bases from V and 10 bases from J, with 15 bases in between. Germline V gene data show CDR1 as MNHEY and CDR2 as SMNVEV (reference sequence).

The genes are TRBV7-2 and TRBJ2-5; 13 bases match TRBD2. The CDR3 extends over 14 amino acids. Trimming at V came to 5 bases and at J to 11 bases, leaving 8 bases not matched to a gene. The V gene's germline CDR1 is SGHTA and CDR2 FQGNSA. The CDR3 sequence is CASSQTSGGAGQYF. For the CDR3, the DNA is TGTGCCAGCAGCCAAACTAGCGGGGGGGCCGGGCAGTACTTC.

J is TRBJ1-1 and V is TRBV14; D uncertain. The CDR3 is 13 residues long. V was trimmed by 0 bases and J by 4 bases, leaving 6 bases between them. Germline V gene sequence: CDR1 SGHDN, CDR2 FVKESK. The CDR3 nucleotides read TGTGCCAGCAGCCAAGATAGATTCACTGAAGCTTTCTTT. Amino acid sequence: CASSQDRFTEAFF. The entire variable domain, with the rest obtained from reference TRBV14 and TRBJ1-1, is as follows: EAGVTQFPSHSVIEKGQTVTLRCDPISGHDNLYWYRRVMGKEIKFLLHFVKESKQDESGMPNNRFLAERTGGTYSTLKVQPAELEDSGVYFCASSQDRFTEAFFGQGTRLTVV.

This clonotype was counted ten times or more. This CDR3 is CAISGTGYYEQYF. CDR3 nucleotides: TGTGCCATCAGCGGGACAGGGTACTACGAGCAGTACTTC. This rearrangement joins TRBV10-3 to TRBJ2-7; TRBD1 agrees at 9 bases. The germline V gene encodes CDR1 ENHRY and CDR2 SYGVKD. J lost 3 bases, V lost 6 bases, and 3 bases had no gene match. CDR3 length: 13 residues.

This clonotype was counted once. A read error may produce the germline difference seen at one junction end. The chain couples TRBV4-1 to TRBJ2-6; possibly TRBD1 for D (5 bases). Germline V gives CDR1 MGHRA, CDR2 YSYEKL. There are 16 residues in the CDR3. The CDR3 sequence: CASSQQEGLGANVLSF. CDR3 nucleotide sequence: TGCGCCAGCAGCCAACAGGAAGGGCTTGGGGCCAACGTCCTGTCTTTC.

This clonotype was seen ten or more times. J is TRBJ2-1 and V is TRBV28; 12 positions match TRBD2. Germline values: CDR1 MDHEN, CDR2 SYDVKM. The CDR3 has 18 amino acids. V was pared by 2 bases and J by 4 bases, with 9 bases of the junction left unmatched. The CDR3 protein is CASSLISSGRAWYNEQFF. The CDR3 DNA sequence: TGTGCCAGCAGTTTAATCTCTAGCGGGAGGGCCTGGTACAATGAGCAGTTCTTC.